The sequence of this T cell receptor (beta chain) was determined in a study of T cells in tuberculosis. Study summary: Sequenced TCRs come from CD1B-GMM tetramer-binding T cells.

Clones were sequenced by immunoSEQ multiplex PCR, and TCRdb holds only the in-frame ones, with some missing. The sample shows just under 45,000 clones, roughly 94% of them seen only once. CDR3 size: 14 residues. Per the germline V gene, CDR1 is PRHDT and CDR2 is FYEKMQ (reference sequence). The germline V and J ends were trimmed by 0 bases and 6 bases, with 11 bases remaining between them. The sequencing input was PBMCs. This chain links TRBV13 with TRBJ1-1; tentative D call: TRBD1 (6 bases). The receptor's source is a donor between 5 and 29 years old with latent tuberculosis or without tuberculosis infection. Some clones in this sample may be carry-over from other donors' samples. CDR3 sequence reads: CASSLGAGTSEAFF. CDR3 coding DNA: TGTGCCAGCAGCTTAGGCGCCGGGACATCTGAAGCTTTCTTT.